This T cell receptor (beta chain) was observed in a study of technical replicates of blood from a handful of donors. Only in-frame clones appear in the TCRdb table, and some are missing; sequencing was by immunoSEQ multiplex PCR. Here the sample spans roughly 50,000 clones, 90% to 95% being singletons. The CDR3 length is 17 residues. Germline V gives CDR1 SGHTA, CDR2 FQGNSA. V shed 1 base, J shed 6 bases, and the junction held 7 bases outside the gene matches. The chain links TRBV7-2 to TRBJ2-2; 11 bases agree with TRBD2. Sequencing used PBMCs. The sequence came from a human donor in good health. Some clones in this sample may be carry-over from other donors' samples. The CDR3 coding sequence is TGTGCCAGCAGCTTAGGGGTAGCGGGGGGGCCGTCCGGGGAGCTGTTTTTT. Translating gives CASSLGVAGGPSGELFF.